What follows are 25 T cell receptor beta chains derived from one specimen sequenced in a study of shared clonotypes between healthy human individuals. Profiled with immunoSEQ multiplex PCR; TCRdb holds only in-frame clones, not every one. The table has a few million clones, around 94% seen once. Sequenced sample: naive CD4+ T cells sorted from blood. Subset denoted: CD45RA+ positively selected. The receptors were sampled from a man aged 18-30 years in good health.

This chain connects TRBV10-3 to TRBJ2-3; 8 positions agree with TRBD2. The CDR3 has 13 residues. Germline V CDR1 and CDR2: ENHRY, SYGVKD. V shed 7 bases and J 4 bases; nucleotides not matched to a gene: 4. CDR3 bases: TGTGCCATCACGGGGGGGATGCCAGATACGCAGTATTTT. Translating it yields CAITGGMPDTQYF.

The rearrangement joins TRBV6-5 to TRBJ2-7, with D perhaps TRBD2 (6 bases). Trimming took 3 bases from V and 2 from J, leaving 8 bases between them. CDR3 size: 13 residues. The V gene's germline CDR1 is MNHEY and CDR2 SVGAGI. The CDR3 here is CASSYPGAYEQYF. CDR3 nucleotides: TGTGCCAGCAGTTATCCGGGGGCCTACGAGCAGTACTTC.

The CDR3 protein is CASTGTSGSEQYF. The DNA for the CDR3 is TGTGCCAGCACCGGGACTAGCGGGAGTGAGCAGTACTTC. The genes are TRBV6-5 and TRBJ2-7; 14 nucleotides match TRBD2. CDR1 is MNHEY, CDR2 SVGAGI, per germline. The CDR3 is 13 residues long. The V and J ends lost 7 bases and 7 bases, in that order; junction bases with no gene match: 3.

V and J are TRBV18 and TRBJ1-2; 7 bases align to TRBD1. From germline, CDR1 is KGHSH and CDR2 LQKENI. Losses at the gene ends were 2 bases for V and 2 bases for J; bases not matched to a gene: 11. This CDR3 has 17 residues. DNA for the CDR3: TGTGCCAGCTCACCAGGACAGGTTGGCTTAGGGAACTATGGCTACACCTTC. As protein: CASSPGQVGLGNYGYTF.

This clone has just one count. The CDR3 DNA reads as TGCGCCAGCAGCTCCCGGGGGGGGAGCTCCTACAATGAGCAGTTCTTC. Translated, it gives CASSSRGGSSYNEQFF. This sequence joins TRBV4-1 and TRBJ2-1; TRBD2 matches 8 bases. CDR3 size: 16 residues. V lost 5 bases and J lost 0; bases outside the gene matches: 6. CDR1 MGHRA and CDR2 YSYEKL come from the germline V gene.

The V and J genes are TRBV10-3 and TRBJ2-1; TRBD1 matches at 8 bases. The trim removed 11 bases at V and 3 bases at J, leaving 9 bases unmatched. Looked up from germline, CDR1 is ENHRY and CDR2 is SYGVKD. The length of the CDR3 is 14 residues. Here the CDR3 reads CAANQGAGYNEQFF. Here the CDR3 DNA reads TGTGCCGCAAACCAGGGGGCAGGCTACAATGAGCAGTTCTTC.

About this clone: The junction departs from germline at one end; a sequencing error may be responsible. The chain uses TRBV20-1 and TRBJ1-5; TRBD1 might be the D (5 bases). The CDR3 runs to 11 residues. Germline V gene sequence: CDR1 DFQATT, CDR2 SNEGSKA (reference sequence). This CDR3 is CSARDRQHQHF. For the CDR3, the DNA is TGCAGTGCTAGAGATAGACAGCACCAGCATTTT.

The chain joins TRBV7-2 to TRBJ2-1, with D unresolved. The CDR3 is made up of 13 amino acids. Trimming pared 5 bases from V and 9 bases from J, leaving 14 bases between. Germline V CDR1 and CDR2: SGHTA, FQGNSA. The CDR3 loop reads CASSAPTVAEQFF. The CDR3 DNA reads TGTGCCAGCAGCGCGCCGACGGTGGCTGAGCAGTTCTTC. The full variable domain, rest sourced from reference TRBV7-2 and TRBJ2-1, is GAGVSQSPSNKVTEKGKDVELRCDPISGHTALYWYRQSLGQGLEFLIYFQGNSAPDKSGLPSDRFSAERTGGSVSTLTIQRTQQEDSAVYLCASSAPTVAEQFFGPGTRLTVL.

This clone has just a few counts. V and J are TRBV6-5 and TRBJ1-5, with D unclear. CDR1 and CDR2 from the germline V gene are MNHEY and SVGAGI. Trimming shortened V by 4 bases and J by 7 bases, and 11 bases separated the two germline ends. The CDR3 has 13 residues. CDR3 DNA sequence: TGTGCCAGCAGTTCCTCTCCAGGACAGCCCCAGCATTTT. It is translated as CASSSSPGQPQHF.

To note about this clone: Additional DNA sequences in this sample encode the identical CDR3. The chain carries TRBV10-3 and TRBJ2-3; D tentatively fits TRBD1 or TRBD2 (6 bases each). The CDR3 has 14 amino acids. Deletions cut 4 bases from V and 3 bases from J, with 11 bases between. The germline CDR1 and CDR2 sequences are ENHRY and SYGVKD. The CDR3 loop is CAISGQGGTDTQYF. The CDR3 DNA follows: TGTGCCATCAGTGGCCAAGGGGGGACAGATACGCAGTATTTT.

This chain links TRBV7-3 with TRBJ1-4, with unresolved D. Germline V lookup: CDR1 SGHTA, CDR2 FQGTGA. Trimming shortened V by 3 bases and J by 3 bases, and 11 bases separated the two germline ends. The CDR3 loop spans 15 amino acids. The CDR3 DNA is TGTGCCAGCAGCTTCCCCCCGGGCCCTAATGAAAAACTGTTTTTT. Amino acid sequence: CASSFPPGPNEKLFF.

This CDR3 is CASTAYPIYEQYF. The CDR3 DNA is TGTGCCAGCACCGCCTACCCAATCTACGAGCAGTACTTC. V gene TRBV7-2 combines with J gene TRBJ2-7; D uncertain. The length of the CDR3 is 13 residues. The V gene lost 7 bases and the J gene lost 3 bases, with 13 bases spanning the gap. Germline CDR1 reads SGHTA; CDR2 reads FQGNSA.

The rearrangement joins TRBV5-4 to TRBJ2-7; 7 nucleotides match TRBD2. With 4 bases clipped from V and 5 bases from J, the junction kept 12 bases outside the gene matches. The CDR3 is 15 amino acids. Germline values: CDR1 SGHNT, CDR2 YYREEE (reference sequence). For the CDR3, the DNA is TGTGCCAGCAGCCTAGGGAGGGATCGAGAGAACGAGCAGTACTTC. Its translation is CASSLGRDRENEQYF.

The rearrangement joins TRBV7-2 to TRBJ1-1; D unclear. CDR3 length: 13 residues. Germline values: CDR1 SGHTA, CDR2 FQGNSA. V was cut by 4 bases and J by 0 bases, with 6 bases left in between. The CDR3 sequence is CASSYVMNTEAFF. Here the CDR3 DNA reads TGTGCCAGCAGCTATGTTATGAACACTGAAGCTTTCTTT.

The V gene is TRBV6-4, the J gene TRBJ1-2; D unresolved. CDR1 is MRHNA and CDR2 is SNTAGT in the germline V gene. This CDR3 comprises 13 residues. Deletions cut 3 bases from V and 2 bases from J, with 7 bases between. Written as DNA, the CDR3 is TGTGCCAGCAGTGAAGACGGGAACTATGGCTACACCTTC. Amino acid sequence: CASSEDGNYGYTF.

This clone was recorded only once. The junction departs from the called germline gene at one end, perhaps through a read error. The chain employs TRBV7-7 and TRBJ2-5, with 8 bases that match TRBD2. The germline gives CDR1 SSHAT, CDR2 FNYEAQ (reference sequence). The CDR3 length is 15 residues. The CDR3 nucleotides read TGTGCTAGCAGCTTACAGCGGGGGCCCCAAGAGACCCAGTACTTC. The encoded protein is CASSLQRGPQETQYF. Drawing the rest from reference TRBV7-7 and TRBJ2-5, the complete variable domain is GAGVSQSPRYKVTKRGQDVTLRCDPISSHATLYWYQQALGQGPEFLTYFNYEAQPDKSGLPSDRFSAERPEGSISTLTIQRTEQRDSAMYRCASSLQRGPQETQYFGPGTRLLVL.

V is TRBV19 and J is TRBJ1-1; 10 bases align to TRBD1. From germline, CDR1 is LNHDA and CDR2 SQIVND (reference sequence). V gave up 0 bases and J gave up 1 base; unmatched junction bases: 8. CDR3 length: 18 amino acids. CDR3 nucleotides: TGTGCCAGTAGTATAGATGACAGGGGGCGCTTAAGGAACACTGAAGCTTTCTTT. This sequence encodes CASSIDDRGRLRNTEAFF.

The chain is built from TRBV5-4 and TRBJ1-3; D gene ambiguous. The V end was cut by 4 bases, the J end by 5 bases, with 13 bases between. The germline gives CDR1 SGHNT, CDR2 YYREEE (reference sequence). There are 14 residues in the CDR3. The CDR3 here is CASSPNEPRNTIYF. CDR3 bases: TGTGCCAGCAGCCCAAATGAACCCAGAAACACCATATATTTT.

This clone has only one observation. The chain is built from TRBV18 and TRBJ2-3; 12 bases map to TRBD1. The junction had 1 base not matched to a gene; V was cut back by 1 base and J by 5 bases. CDR1 and CDR2 from the germline V gene are KGHSH and LQKENI. This CDR3 is built from 15 residues. The CDR3 DNA is TGTGCCAGCTCACCACGGGACAGGGGGCAAGATACGCAGTATTTT. Translated: CASSPRDRGQDTQYF.

This rearrangement joins TRBV4-1 to TRBJ1-5; D remains ambiguous. The CDR3 contains 16 residues. V dropped 0 bases and J dropped 8 bases, with 17 bases sitting between them. Per the germline V gene, CDR1 is MGHRA and CDR2 is YSYEKL. In nucleotides, the CDR3 is TGCGCCAGCAGCCAAGAGGCAGCGTCTCTTCGGGAGCCCCAGCATTTT. Its protein product is CASSQEAASLREPQHF.

V usage is TRBV9 and J usage is TRBJ1-4; TRBD1 matches 8 bases. Germline loops: CDR1 SGDLS, CDR2 YYNGEE. V trimming: 2 bases; J trimming: 7 bases; junction bases outside the gene matches: 7. The CDR3 has 15 amino acids. The CDR3 loop reads CASSVRDRLFEKLFF. The CDR3 coding sequence is TGTGCCAGCAGCGTCCGGGACAGGCTGTTTGAAAAACTGTTTTTT.

The sample holds a few counts of this clone. This rearrangement joins TRBV19 to TRBJ1-1; TRBD1 matches 8 bases. The J segment lost 4 bases and the V segment lost 5 bases, leaving 6 bases of the junction unmatched. The CDR3 contains 14 residues. Germline V gene data show CDR1 as LNHDA and CDR2 as SQIVND (reference sequence). CDR3 coding DNA: TGTGCCAGTAGTTCCCGGACAGGGCTCACTGAAGCTTTCTTT. This gives the protein CASSSRTGLTEAFF.

This clone was seen only once. The V call is TRBV30, the J call TRBJ2-7; TRBD2 is a possible D gene (5 bases). V was trimmed by 2 bases and J by 6 bases, leaving 8 bases between them. CDR1 and CDR2 (germline): GTSNPN, SVGIG (reference sequence). This CDR3 region has 11 residues. The CDR3 sequence is CAWSHGGEQYF. The CDR3 coding sequence is TGTGCCTGGAGTCACGGAGGCGAGCAGTACTTC.

In this sample, this clone turned up once. The chain combines TRBV7-6 with TRBJ1-2; D is possibly TRBD1 (5 bases). The CDR3 is 13 residues long. Germline values: CDR1 SGHVS, CDR2 FNYEAQ. V lost 0 bases and J 8 bases, leaving 10 bases between the germline ends. The DNA for the CDR3 is TGTGCCAGCAGCTTAGCAGGTCAGGGAGGCTACACCTTC. This translates into CASSLAGQGGYTF.

The chain is built from TRBV5-8 and TRBJ2-1, with D perhaps given as TRBD1 or TRBD2 (5 bases each). The CDR3 runs 12 residues. Germline V gene lookup returns CDR1 SGHTS and CDR2 YDEGEE. V was pared by 4 bases and J by 8 bases, with 10 bases between. The CDR3 is CASSGMGDEQFF. For the CDR3, the DNA is TGTGCCAGCAGCGGGATGGGGGATGAGCAGTTCTTC.